Shown below are 26 T cell receptor beta chains from a single sample sequenced in a study of cytomegalovirus exposure and HLA in healthy donors. The PCR ran on 60 Vbeta and 13 Jbeta primers. Measured with immunoSEQ multiplex PCR; TCRdb has only the in-frame clones, and not every one. The data show about 100,000 clones, with 79% seen just once and 4.1% held by the top ten. Sequencing was carried out using PBMCs. These receptor sequences come from a female donor in good health and CMV-seropositive.

The CDR3: CASRATGSREQYF. DNA of the CDR3: TGCGCCAGCAGGGCTACAGGGAGCCGCGAGCAGTACTTC. The chain links TRBV5-1 to TRBJ2-7; perhaps TRBD1 as D (6 bases). V lost 5 bases to trimming and J lost 6 bases, with 15 bases between them. Per the germline V gene, CDR1 is SGHRS and CDR2 is YFSETQ. CDR3 length equals 13 residues.

The chain has TRBV19 and TRBJ1-6; possible D gene TRBD1, 5 bases. Trimming took 2 bases from V and 6 from J, leaving 11 bases between them. Looked up from germline, CDR1 is LNHDA and CDR2 is SQIVND (reference sequence). The CDR3 is 15 residues long. The CDR3 loop reads CASSILRQGNSPLHF. CDR3 nucleotide sequence: TGTGCCAGTAGTATATTACGGCAGGGTAATTCACCCCTCCACTTT.

This clone appeared a few times. The junction does not match germline at one end; this may be a read error. V and J are TRBV6-5 and TRBJ2-7, with TRBD2 identical over 11 bases. Germline V gives CDR1 MNHEY, CDR2 SVGAGI. The CDR3 covers 16 residues. DNA of the CDR3: TGTGCCAGCAGCTACTCCACCGGGACTAGCGGCCAGCGGCAGTACTTC. Translated: CASSYSTGTSGQRQYF.

The rearrangement joins TRBV7-9 to TRBJ2-7, with 9 positions matching TRBD2. V was clipped by 4 bases and J by 6 bases; unmatched bases: 10. Germline CDR1 SEHNR, CDR2 FQNEAQ (reference sequence). The CDR3 totals 15 residues. CDR3 residues: CASSSGTSPHGEQYF. CDR3 nucleotide sequence: TGTGCCAGCAGCTCTGGGACTAGCCCCCACGGCGAGCAGTACTTC.

The chain uses TRBV2 and TRBJ2-3; 7 bases align to TRBD1. Germline V gene data show CDR1 as SNHLY and CDR2 as FYNNEI. The V and J ends lost 9 bases and 4 bases, in that order; junction bases with no gene match: 13. The CDR3 consists of 15 residues. The CDR3 region has the DNA TGTGCCAGAGGGGGTTACAGGGGTGGTTCAGATACGCAGTATTTT. Its translation is CARGGYRGGSDTQYF.

The rearrangement links TRBV6-4 to TRBJ2-2; TRBD1 agrees at 7 bases. Germline V gene lookup returns CDR1 MRHNA and CDR2 SNTAGT. The CDR3 length is 16 residues. The J segment lost 1 base and the V segment lost 6 bases, leaving 8 bases of the junction unmatched. CDR3: CASSPDREGNTGELFF. CDR3 DNA: TGTGCCAGCAGCCCCGACAGGGAAGGGAACACCGGGGAGCTGTTTTTT.

This chain joins TRBV29-1 and TRBJ2-5; tentatively, D is TRBD1 (6 bases). This CDR3 is built from 13 residues. Germline values: CDR1 SQVTM, CDR2 ANQGSEA. V was shortened by 3 bases and J by 1 base, with 9 bases between the two germline ends. The CDR3 DNA sequence: TGCAGCGTTGAGGGGACACCCCAAGAGACCCAGTACTTC. This codes for CSVEGTPQETQYF.

The gene calls are TRBV7-8 and TRBJ2-7; 7 bases map to TRBD1. The ends lost 1 base at V and 7 bases at J; junction bases unmatched: 7. CDR3 length: 14 amino acids. Germline values: CDR1 SGHVS, CDR2 FQNEAQ. CDR3 amino acids: CASSLVQGVGEQYF. CDR3 bases: TGTGCCAGCAGCTTAGTGCAGGGGGTGGGGGAGCAGTACTTC.

The count of this clone is one. The rearrangement uses TRBV5-1 and TRBJ1-1; 7 positions match TRBD1. Germline V gene data show CDR1 as SGHRS and CDR2 as YFSETQ. The CDR3 spans 17 residues. Losses at the gene ends were 0 bases for V and 3 bases for J; bases not matched to a gene: 11. The CDR3 DNA reads TGCGCCAGCAGCTTGGAATCAGGGGGTCCCCCTTACACTGAAGCTTTCTTT. Its translation is CASSLESGGPPYTEAFF.

The chain uses TRBV7-9 and TRBJ2-2; D might be TRBD1 (6 bases). Germline V gene data show CDR1 as SEHNR and CDR2 as FQNEAQ (reference sequence). With 4 bases removed from V and 4 bases from J, the gap between germline ends came to 10 bases. This CDR3 region has 14 residues. CDR3: CASSSSRGTGELFF. The CDR3 DNA sequence: TGTGCCAGCAGCTCTTCCAGGGGCACCGGGGAGCTGTTTTTT.

The V and J genes are TRBV19 and TRBJ1-5; 7 bases map to TRBD1. Germline assignment: CDR1 LNHDA and CDR2 SQIVND (reference sequence). The CDR3 spans 14 residues. Losses at the gene ends were 3 bases for V and 2 bases for J; bases not matched to a gene: 1. Written as DNA, the CDR3 is TGTGCCAGTAGTATTACAGGGGGCAATCAGCCCCAGCATTTT. It is translated as CASSITGGNQPQHF.

The chain has TRBV11-2 and TRBJ2-2; 15 bases match TRBD2. This CDR3 has 17 residues. The germline V gene has CDR1 SGHAT and CDR2 FQNNGV. Trimming cost V 5 bases and J 6 bases; bases outside gene matches: 7. Here the CDR3 DNA reads TGTGCCAGCAGCCCCGGGACTAGCGGGAGGAAGGCCGGGGAGCTGTTTTTT. This sequence encodes CASSPGTSGRKAGELFF.

Concerning this clone itself: One end of the junction is discordant with germline, which a read error may explain. J is TRBJ2-5 and V is TRBV7-9; no reliable D call. The CDR3 consists of 11 residues. Per germline, CDR1 SEHNR and CDR2 FQNEAQ (reference sequence). CDR3 DNA sequence: TGTTCCAGCAGCTTACTAGAGACCCAGTACTTC. Translated: CSSSLLETQYF.

V usage is TRBV18 and J usage is TRBJ2-1, with 9 bases fitting TRBD1. With 4 bases clipped from V and 5 bases from J, the junction kept 6 bases outside the gene matches. Per the germline V gene, CDR1 is KGHSH and CDR2 is LQKENI. CDR3 size: 15 residues. The CDR3 nucleotides are TGTGCCAGCTCACGGGCCGGGACAGGGAACAATGAGCAGTTCTTC. Translation gives CASSRAGTGNNEQFF. The full variable domain, completed using reference TRBV18 and TRBJ2-1, is NAGVMQNPRHLVRRRGQEARLRCSPMKGHSHVYWYRQLPEEGLKFMVYLQKENIIDESGMPKERFSAEFPKEGPSILRIQQVVRGDSAAYFCASSRAGTGNNEQFFGPGTRLTVL.

The chain couples TRBV19 to TRBJ2-2; weak D call: TRBD2 (6 bases). V was clipped by 3 bases and J by 3 bases, with 11 bases between them. Germline V gene sequence: CDR1 LNHDA, CDR2 SQIVND (reference sequence). CDR3 length: 15 amino acids. CDR3 amino acids: CASSISGVDTGELFF. The CDR3 nucleotides read TGTGCCAGTAGTATCTCGGGAGTGGACACCGGGGAGCTGTTTTTT.

The rearrangement uses TRBV7-9 and TRBJ2-1; a possible D gene is TRBD2 (5 bases). The CDR3 has 15 amino acids. Germline CDR1 SEHNR, CDR2 FQNEAQ (reference sequence). The ends were cut back, 3 bases at V and 5 bases at J, with 14 bases in the middle. CDR3 sequence: CASSFSLAAHNEQFF. CDR3 nucleotide sequence: TGTGCCAGCAGCTTCTCTCTAGCAGCTCACAATGAGCAGTTCTTC.

V and J are TRBV12-2 and TRBJ2-5; the table's D call TRBD2 went unverified against the DNA. TRBJ2-7 matches the DNA end more closely, so the J call is doubtful. TRBV12-2 is a pseudogene segment. The CDR3 contains 16 residues. CDR3 nucleotides: TGTGCAAGTCGCTTAGTTCCTGCTAGCGCCTCCGGCGAGCAGTACTTC. This sequence encodes CASRLVPASASGEQYF.

The rearrangement joins TRBV20-1 to TRBJ2-5; D perhaps matches TRBD2 (6 bases). This CDR3 is built from 11 residues. Germline V lookup: CDR1 DFQATT, CDR2 SNEGSKA (reference sequence). Trimming pared 5 bases from V and 5 bases from J, leaving 9 bases between. The CDR3 sequence: CSAARGETQYF. CDR3 nucleotides: TGCAGTGCTGCACGGGGGGAGACCCAGTACTTC.

This chain links TRBV7-2 with TRBJ2-5, with 10 bases that match TRBD2. V shed 4 bases and J 1 base; nucleotides not matched to a gene: 6. CDR1 and CDR2 from the germline V gene are SGHTA and FQGNSA. The CDR3 loop spans 16 amino acids. CDR3 nucleotides: TGTGCCAGCAGCTCCCGGACTAGCGGATTCCAAGAGACCCAGTACTTC. The encoded protein is CASSSRTSGFQETQYF.

This chain connects TRBV5-5 to TRBJ1-5; TRBD1 aligns across 8 bases. Germline values: CDR1 SGHKS, CDR2 YYEKEE (reference sequence). The J segment lost 7 bases and the V segment lost 2 bases, leaving 8 bases of the junction unmatched. CDR3 length: 15 residues. The CDR3 region has the DNA TGTGCCAGCAGCTTTTCACAGGGGGGGTACCAGCCCCAGCATTTT. Translation gives CASSFSQGGYQPQHF.

The genes are TRBV2 and TRBJ1-2, with TRBD1 identical over 8 bases. The CDR3 runs 14 residues. Germline values: CDR1 SNHLY, CDR2 FYNNEI. The V gene end was trimmed by 5 bases and the J gene end by 8 bases; junction bases not matched to a gene: 10. The CDR3 DNA reads as TGTGCCAGCAGTCCTACAGGGGGGGGTTTGGGCTACACCTTC. It codes for CASSPTGGGLGYTF.

The chain employs TRBV5-1 and TRBJ1-5, with a weak D call TRBD1 (5 bases). Germline CDR1 and CDR2: SGHRS and YFSETQ. Trimming removed 4 bases from V and 2 bases from J, with 13 bases in between. This CDR3 spans 15 amino acids. The CDR3 DNA is TGCGCCAGCAGCCGCATGGGGGGAGGCAATCAGCCCCAGCATTTT. Its protein product is CASSRMGGGNQPQHF.

V and J are TRBV6-5 and TRBJ2-1; D possibly corresponds to TRBD2 (6 bases). The CDR3 has 13 amino acids. V dropped 6 bases and J dropped 6 bases, with 12 bases sitting between them. Germline loops: CDR1 MNHEY, CDR2 SVGAGI. In nucleotides, the CDR3 is TGTGCCAGCAGCGGCGGGACCGTCAATGAGCAGTTCTTC. Protein: CASSGGTVNEQFF.

This clone turned up a few times. One junction end disagrees with the germline gene, perhaps due to a read error. The CDR3 sequence: CSSSLDLRGDTQYF. The DNA of the CDR3 is TGTTCCAGCAGCTTAGACCTCCGGGGTGATACGCAGTATTTT. The J gene is TRBJ2-3, the V gene TRBV7-9, with TRBD2 as a possible D gene (5 bases). The CDR3 is made up of 14 amino acids. Looked up from germline, CDR1 is SEHNR and CDR2 is FQNEAQ (reference sequence).

The CDR3 protein is CASSIIGTGFYEQYF. CDR3 nucleotides: TGTGCCAGTAGTATAATAGGGACAGGTTTCTACGAGCAGTACTTC. The chain joins TRBV19 to TRBJ2-7; 8 bases align to TRBD1. Per germline, CDR1 LNHDA and CDR2 SQIVND (reference sequence). Trimming cost V 2 bases and J 3 bases; bases outside gene matches: 6. This CDR3 is built from 15 residues. The full variable domain, its missing parts supplied by reference TRBV19 and TRBJ2-7, is DGGITQSPKYLFRKEGQNVTLSCEQNLNHDAMYWYRQDPGQGLRLIYYSQIVNDFQKGDIAEGYSVSREKKESFPLTVTSAQKNPTAFYLCASSIIGTGFYEQYFGPGTRLTVT.

V is TRBV4-3 and J is TRBJ1-2; TRBD1 agrees at 11 bases. Germline V CDR1 and CDR2: LGHNA, YSLEER. The CDR3 length is 16 residues. Losses at the gene ends were 5 bases for V and 8 bases for J; bases not matched to a gene: 13. CDR3 sequence (DNA): TGCGCCAGCAGCTCCCTGGGGGGACAGGGGGTGGACGGCTACACCTTC. This encodes CASSSLGGQGVDGYTF.